These T cell receptor beta chains were read from a single sample in a study of T cell clones after liver transplantation. Sequenced by immunoSEQ multiplex PCR; TCRdb stores in-frame clones only, minus some. Of 90,000 to 120,000 clones in the sample, 82% were seen once. Sample: CD4+ T cells from blood, taken before liver transplant. Receptor source: a human donor who received a liver transplant. CDR3s include the opening cysteine and the closing phenylalanine or tryptophan. The order of the fields is D gene, V gene, clone size, J gene, CDR3 protein, CDR3 DNA. D genes are given only for firm matches. The listing skips clone size in some rows; elsewhere it reads once, few, many or a size class.

>TRBD2|TRBV19|-|TRBJ2-7
CASSIAASGSYEQYF
TGTGCCAGTAGTATAGCGGCTAGCGGCTCCTACGAGCAGTACTTC
>-|TRBV5-1|-|TRBJ2-2
CASSGGTPNTGELFF
TGCGCCAGCAGCGGCGGGACACCAAACACCGGGGAGCTGTTTTTT
>-|TRBV29-1|few|TRBJ1-1
CSVRDLAEAFF
TGCAGCGTTAGGGACCTTGCTGAAGCTTTCTTT
>-|TRBV5-4|once|TRBJ1-3
CASSLGGSRSGNTIYF
TGTGCCAGCAGCTTGGGAGGATCAAGGTCTGGAAACACCATATATTTT
>TRBD1|TRBV6-1|-|TRBJ1-5
CASSARDRGIQPQHF
TGTGCCAGCAGTGCCAGGGACAGGGGAATTCAGCCCCAGCATTTT
>-|TRBV19|-|TRBJ1-5
CASNTAENQPQHF
TGTGCCAGTAATACCGCGGAGAATCAGCCCCAGCATTTT
>-|TRBV4-2|-|TRBJ1-5
CASSQDSNQPQHF
TGTGCCAGCAGCCAGGACAGCAATCAGCCCCAGCATTTT
>-|TRBV5-6|-|TRBJ1-2
CASSLDSYGYTF
TGTGCCAGCAGCTTGGATTCTTATGGCTACACCTTC
>TRBD1|TRBV5-1|-|TRBJ1-1
CASSWEGAPGTEAFF
TGCGCCAGCAGCTGGGAGGGGGCCCCGGGGACTGAAGCTTTCTTT
>-|TRBV6-6|-|TRBJ1-1
CASRPGRGGANTEAFF
TGTGCCAGCAGACCCGGGAGGGGGGGGGCCAACACTGAAGCTTTCTTT
>TRBD1|TRBV10-3|-|TRBJ1-6
CAISESQGQGNSPLHF
TGTGCCATCAGTGAGTCTCAAGGACAGGGGAATTCACCCCTCCACTTT
>-|TRBV7-8|few|TRBJ1-2
CASSLGDGYTF
TGTGCCAGCAGCCTAGGGGATGGCTACACCTTC
>-|TRBV29-1|-|TRBJ2-7
CSVDEMAGRRREQYF
TGCAGCGTTGATGAGATGGCAGGCAGAAGACGGGAGCAGTACTTC
>TRBD1|TRBV10-1|-|TRBJ2-7
CASSESAGGVYEQYF
TGCGCCAGCAGTGAGTCCGCAGGGGGAGTATACGAGCAGTACTTC
>-|TRBV6-1|once|TRBJ2-2
CASSEYSLGGGELFF
TGTGCCAGCAGTGAATATTCCCTAGGGGGCGGGGAGCTGTTTTTT
>-|TRBV15|few|TRBJ2-2
CATSREGRSTGELFF
TGTGCCACCAGCAGAGAAGGGAGATCCACCGGGGAGCTGTTTTTT
>-|TRBV7-8|-|TRBJ1-4
CASSPYRGGGEKLFF
TGTGCCAGCAGCCCATACCGAGGGGGGGGTGAAAAACTGTTTTTT
>TRBD1|TRBV5-4|-|TRBJ1-4
CASSLAGTVNEKLFF
TGTGCCAGCAGCTTGGCCGGGACAGTTAATGAAAAACTGTTTTTT
>TRBD1|TRBV30|-|TRBJ1-5
CAWSIGTGYQPQHF
TGTGCCTGGAGTATTGGGACAGGATATCAGCCCCAGCATTTT
>TRBD2|TRBV7-2|-|TRBJ2-7
CASSLPTSSKYEQYF
TGTGCCAGCAGCTTACCGACTAGCTCCAAGTACGAGCAGTACTTC
>TRBD1|TRBV5-1|-|TRBJ2-7
CASSSKRDRGAEQYF
TGCGCCAGCAGCTCGAAGCGGGACAGGGGAGCCGAGCAGTACTTC
>-|TRBV30|-|TRBJ2-2
CAWTQLHSGSGELFF
TGTGCCTGGACCCAGCTTCATTCCGGGTCCGGGGAGCTGTTTTTT
>-|TRBV19|-|TRBJ1-5
CASSTLRTGRVNQPQHF
TGTGCCAGTAGTACCCTCAGGACCGGGAGGGTCAATCAGCCCCAGCATTTT
>TRBD2|TRBV2|-|TRBJ2-5
CASRKGLAGTETQYF
TGTGCCAGCAGGAAAGGACTAGCGGGAACAGAGACCCAGTACTTC
>-|TRBV6-1|few|TRBJ2-7
CASRPLVEQYF
TGTGCCAGCAGACCCTTGGTCGAGCAGTACTTC
>-|TRBV6-6|-|TRBJ2-2
CALGTGPGELFF
TGTGCCTTGGGAACTGGTCCCGGGGAGCTGTTTTTT
>TRBD1|TRBV6-5|-|TRBJ2-6
CASSSQGATGANVLTF
TGTGCCAGCAGTTCACAGGGGGCCACTGGGGCCAACGTCCTGACTTTC
>TRBD1|TRBV6-4|-|TRBJ1-5
CASQGQGIYSNQPQHF
TGTGCCAGCCAGGGACAGGGGATTTATAGCAATCAGCCCCAGCATTTT
>-|TRBV6-1|-|TRBJ2-5
CASRRMGAWETQYF
TGTGCCAGCAGGAGGATGGGGGCATGGGAGACCCAGTACTTC
>TRBD1|TRBV6-1|-|TRBJ2-1
CASAGTGEGEQFF
TGTGCCAGCGCAGGGACAGGGGAGGGTGAGCAGTTCTTC
>-|TRBV7-8|few|TRBJ1-2
CASSRGNNYGYTF
TGTGCCAGCAGTCGAGGAAATAACTATGGCTACACCTTC
>TRBD1|TRBV19|-|TRBJ2-5
CASKEGGSVEETQYF
TGTGCCAGTAAGGAAGGGGGCAGCGTCGAAGAGACCCAGTACTTC
>-|TRBV30|-|TRBJ1-2
CAWSPSFRGRGYGYTF
TGTGCCTGGAGTCCGTCCTTCAGGGGCCGCGGGTATGGCTACACCTTC
>-|TRBV11-2|-|TRBJ2-2
CASSLDQVLTGELFF
TGTGCCAGCAGCTTAGATCAAGTTTTAACCGGGGAGCTGTTTTTT
>-|TRBV27|-|TRBJ2-1
CASSTTGLYNEQFF
TGTGCCAGCAGTACGACTGGGCTTTACAATGAGCAGTTCTTC
>-|TRBV19|-|TRBJ1-2
CASSPRTVGINYGYTF
TGTGCCAGTAGCCCCAGGACAGTCGGCATTAACTATGGCTACACCTTC
>-|TRBV7-3|-|TRBJ2-1
CASSQRGGEQFF
TGTGCCAGCAGCCAAAGGGGGGGTGAGCAGTTCTTC
>-|TRBV2|many|TRBJ1-2
CASSLRDGGYTF
TGTGCCAGCAGCCTCCGTGACGGTGGCTACACCTTC
>TRBD1|TRBV7-2|-|TRBJ1-3
CASSFPLPGQGPMGNTIYF
TGTGCCAGCAGCTTCCCCCTACCGGGACAGGGGCCGATGGGAAACACCATATATTTT